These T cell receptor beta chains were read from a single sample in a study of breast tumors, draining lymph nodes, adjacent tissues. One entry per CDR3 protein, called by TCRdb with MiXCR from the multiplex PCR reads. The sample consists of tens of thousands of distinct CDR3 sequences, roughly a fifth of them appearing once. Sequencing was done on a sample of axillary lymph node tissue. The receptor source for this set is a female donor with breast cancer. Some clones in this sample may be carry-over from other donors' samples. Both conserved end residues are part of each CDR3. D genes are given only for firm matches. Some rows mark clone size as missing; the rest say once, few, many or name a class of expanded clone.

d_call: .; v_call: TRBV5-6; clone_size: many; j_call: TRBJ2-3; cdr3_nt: TGTGCCAGCAGCTTGTTGATAGCGGGCACAGATACGCAGTATTTT; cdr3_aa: CASSLLIAGTDTQYF
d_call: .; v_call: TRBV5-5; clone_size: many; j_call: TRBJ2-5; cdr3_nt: TGTGCCAGCAGTTACTGGGACGGTTCAGAGACCCAGTACTTC; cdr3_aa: CASSYWDGSETQYF
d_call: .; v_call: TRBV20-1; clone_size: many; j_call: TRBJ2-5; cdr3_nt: TGCAGTGCTAGAAAGGACTACACCCCGCAAGAGACCCAGTACTTC; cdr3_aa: CSARKDYTPQETQYF
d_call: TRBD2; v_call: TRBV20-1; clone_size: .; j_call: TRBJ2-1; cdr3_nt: TGCGGTCTAGCGGGAGGGCACTCCCAAGGAAATGAGCAGTTCTTC; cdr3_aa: CGLAGGHSQGNEQFF
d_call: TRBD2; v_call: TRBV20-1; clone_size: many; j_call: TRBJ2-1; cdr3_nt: TGCAGTGCTCGTAGCGGGAAACTACCAGGAGGCCGCGATGAGCAGTTCTTC; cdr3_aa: CSARSGKLPGGRDEQFF
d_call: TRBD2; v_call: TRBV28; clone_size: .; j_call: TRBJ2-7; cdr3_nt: TGTGCCAGCGGTGAGCGGGGGGGCCTCGAGCGGTACTTC; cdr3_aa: CASGERGGLERYF
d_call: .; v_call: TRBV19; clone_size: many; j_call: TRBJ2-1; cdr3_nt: TGTGCCAGTAGTATCTTCAATGAGCAGTTCTTC; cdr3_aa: CASSIFNEQFF
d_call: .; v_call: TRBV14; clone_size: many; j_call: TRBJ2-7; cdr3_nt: TGTGCCAGCAGCCAAGTGGGTTACGAGCAGTACTTC; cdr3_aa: CASSQVGYEQYF
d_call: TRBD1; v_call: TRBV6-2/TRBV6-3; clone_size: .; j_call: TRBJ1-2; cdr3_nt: TGTGCCAGCAGGCACAGGGGGACAAGTAGCTATGGCTACACCTTC; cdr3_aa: CASRHRGTSSYGYTF
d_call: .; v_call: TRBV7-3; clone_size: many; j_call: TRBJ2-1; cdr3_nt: TGTGCCAGCAGTCGGCGGAACGGGGAGCAGTTCTTC; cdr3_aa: CASSRRNGEQFF
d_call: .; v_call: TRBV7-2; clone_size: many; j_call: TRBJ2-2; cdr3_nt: TGTGCCAGCAGCAAAGAGGGGAGGCACGGGGAGCTGTTTTTT; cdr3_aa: CASSKEGRHGELFF
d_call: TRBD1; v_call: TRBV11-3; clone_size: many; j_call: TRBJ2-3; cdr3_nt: TGTGCCAGCAGCTGGGGACAGGCAGGCACAGATACGCAGTATTTT; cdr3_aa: CASSWGQAGTDTQYF
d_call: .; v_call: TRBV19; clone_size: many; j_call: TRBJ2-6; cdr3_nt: TGTGCCAGTAGTATTGGGAGCTCTGGGGCCAACGTCCTGACTTTC; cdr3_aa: CASSIGSSGANVLTF
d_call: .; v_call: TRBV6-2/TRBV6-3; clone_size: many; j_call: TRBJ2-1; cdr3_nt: TGTGCCAGCAGTTCCCCACGGACTGGGGGTTACAATGAGCAGTTCTTC; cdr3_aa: CASSSPRTGGYNEQFF
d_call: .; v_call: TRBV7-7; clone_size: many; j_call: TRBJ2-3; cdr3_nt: TGTGCTAGCAGCTTAGGGTTAGGTATTGGCACAGATACGCAGTATTTT; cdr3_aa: CASSLGLGIGTDTQYF
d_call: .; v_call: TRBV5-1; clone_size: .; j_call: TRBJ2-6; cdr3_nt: TGCGCCAGCAGCCCACAAGCATCTGGGGCCAACGTCCTGACTTTC; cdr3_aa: CASSPQASGANVLTF
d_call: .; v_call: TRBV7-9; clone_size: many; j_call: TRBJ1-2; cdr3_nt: TGTGCCAGCAGCTTAGGGGGGGCGTCTAACTATGGCTACACCTTC; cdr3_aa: CASSLGGASNYGYTF
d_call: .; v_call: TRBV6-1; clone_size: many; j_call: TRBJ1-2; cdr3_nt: TGTGCCAGCAGTTCGTGGGACATACTTAGAGGCTACACCTTC; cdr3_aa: CASSSWDILRGYTF
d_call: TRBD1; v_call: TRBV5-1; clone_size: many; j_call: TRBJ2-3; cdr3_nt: TGCGCCAGCAGCGTGACAGGGGACCGCACAGATACGCAGTATTTT; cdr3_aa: CASSVTGDRTDTQYF
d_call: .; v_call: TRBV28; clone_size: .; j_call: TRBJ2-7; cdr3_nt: TGTGCCAGCAGTTCCCGGGTAGGTAGGAGGTACGAGCAGTACTTC; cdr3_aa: CASSSRVGRRYEQYF
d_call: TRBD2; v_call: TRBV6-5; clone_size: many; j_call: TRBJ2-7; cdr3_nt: TGTGCCAGCAGACCCGGGGTAGCGGGAGTAGGCGAGCAGTACTTC; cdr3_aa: CASRPGVAGVGEQYF